The clone carrying this T cell receptor beta chain was detected only a few times. A J-beta primer mix and a sample-barcoded 5' primer were used in a second PCR of about 7 to 12 cycles. From the 5' RACE reads, TCRdb called clonotypes with MiXCR, one entry per CDR3 protein. The table lists 750,000 to 950,000 distinct CDR3 sequences, 20% to 30% of them singletons. This sample was included in a study of blood T cells in healthy people across ages. In germline, CDR1 is SGHRS, CDR2 YFSETQ. Trimming removed 7 bases from V and 1 base from J; junction bases left unmatched: 11. This CDR3 is 17 amino acids long. These data also formed part of another study, on T cells of mothers and their children. That investigation notes: In cDNA synthesis, all of the extracted RNA was used at about 1.6 ug per 15 ul.

The sequenced material came from blood. The chain links TRBV5-1 to TRBJ2-3, with TRBD2 matching 11 bases. The receptor comes from a boy between 5 and 17 years old in good health. CDR3 nucleotide sequence: TGCGCCAGCGGAACAGGGACTAGCGGCCCCGGCACAGATACGCAGTATTTT. The encoded protein is CASGTGTSGPGTDTQYF.